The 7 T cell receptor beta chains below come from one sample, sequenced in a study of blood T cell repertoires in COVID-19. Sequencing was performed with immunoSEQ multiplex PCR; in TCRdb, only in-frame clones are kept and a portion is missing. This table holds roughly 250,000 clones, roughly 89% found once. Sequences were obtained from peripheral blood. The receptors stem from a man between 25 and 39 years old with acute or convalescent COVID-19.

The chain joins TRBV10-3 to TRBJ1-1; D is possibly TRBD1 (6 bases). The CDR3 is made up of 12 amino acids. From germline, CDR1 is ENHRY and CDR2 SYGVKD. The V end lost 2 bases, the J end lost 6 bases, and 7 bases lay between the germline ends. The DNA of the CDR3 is TGTGCCATCAGTGAGAGACAGGCTGAAGCTTTCTTT. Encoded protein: CAISERQAEAFF.

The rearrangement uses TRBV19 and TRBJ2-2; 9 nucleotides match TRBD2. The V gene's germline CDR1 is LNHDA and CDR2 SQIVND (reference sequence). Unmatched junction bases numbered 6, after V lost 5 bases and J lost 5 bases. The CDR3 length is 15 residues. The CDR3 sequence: CASSGSGRNTGELFF. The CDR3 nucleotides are TGTGCCAGTAGTGGTAGCGGGAGAAATACCGGGGAGCTGTTTTTT.

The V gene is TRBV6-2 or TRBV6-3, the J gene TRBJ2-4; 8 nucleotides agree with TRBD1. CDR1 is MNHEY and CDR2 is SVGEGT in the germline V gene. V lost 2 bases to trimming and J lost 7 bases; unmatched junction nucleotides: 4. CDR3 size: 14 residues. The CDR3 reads CASSYTRQGNIQYF. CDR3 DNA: TGTGCCAGCAGTTACACTAGACAGGGGAACATTCAGTACTTC.

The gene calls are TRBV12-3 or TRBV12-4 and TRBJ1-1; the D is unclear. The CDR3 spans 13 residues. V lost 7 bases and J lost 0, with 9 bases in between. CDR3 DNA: TGTGCCAGCACCCCGGCGGTGAACACTGAAGCTTTCTTT. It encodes CASTPAVNTEAFF.

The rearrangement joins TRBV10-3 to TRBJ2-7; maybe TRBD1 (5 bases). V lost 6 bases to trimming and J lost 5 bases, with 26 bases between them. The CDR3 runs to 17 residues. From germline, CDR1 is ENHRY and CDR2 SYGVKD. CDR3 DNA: TGTGCCATCAGCAGCCGCACTCAAAGGGGAAGGGGCCACGAGCAGTACTTC. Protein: CAISSRTQRGRGHEQYF.

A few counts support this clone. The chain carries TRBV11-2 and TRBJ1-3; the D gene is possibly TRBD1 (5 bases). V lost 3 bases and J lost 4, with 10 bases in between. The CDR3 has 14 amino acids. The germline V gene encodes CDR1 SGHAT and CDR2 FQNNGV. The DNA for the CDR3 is TGTGCCAGCAGCTTCTCAGGGCTCGGAAACACCATATATTTT. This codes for CASSFSGLGNTIYF. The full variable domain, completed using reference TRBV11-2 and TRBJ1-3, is EAGVAQSPRYKIIEKRQSVAFWCNPISGHATLYWYQQILGQGPKLLIQFQNNGVVDDSQLPKDRFSAERLKGVDSTLKIQPAKLEDSAVYLCASSFSGLGNTIYFGEGSWLTVV.

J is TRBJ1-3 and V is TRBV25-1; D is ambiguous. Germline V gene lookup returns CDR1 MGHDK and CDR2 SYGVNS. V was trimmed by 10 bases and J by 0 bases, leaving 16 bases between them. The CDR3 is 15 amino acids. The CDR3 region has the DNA TGTGCCACCCTAGAACCCTCTGCCTCTGGAAACACCATATATTTT. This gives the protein CATLEPSASGNTIYF.